This T cell receptor (beta chain) is from a study of shared clonotypes between healthy human individuals. Notes on the study in general: Lower generation probabilities were found for non-shared clonotypes than for those shared by all four donors. Rarefaction indicated that sorted-subset sequencing remained incomplete although depth was large. The study found about 5% of naive CD4 clonotypes shared across four donors.

Genomic DNA of every subset was divided equally among multiple immunoSEQ plates. Sequencing was performed with immunoSEQ multiplex PCR; in TCRdb, only in-frame clones are kept and a portion is missing. In the table there are 2 million to 2.5 million clones, approximately 96% of which are singletons. Germline V gives CDR1 ENHRY, CDR2 SYGVKD. This CDR3 spans 16 amino acids. V lost 3 bases to trimming and J lost 5 bases, with 19 bases between them. About this clone: What it binds is unknown.

The clonotype originates from a man aged 18 to 30 in good health. The rearrangement links TRBV10-3 to TRBJ1-2, with D hard to call. What was sequenced was naive CD4+ T cells sorted from blood. The subset is: CD45RA+ positively selected. CDR3 sequence: CAISDPLSRIPYGYTF. In nucleotides, the CDR3 is TGTGCCATCAGTGACCCCCTTAGCAGGATCCCGTATGGCTACACCTTC.